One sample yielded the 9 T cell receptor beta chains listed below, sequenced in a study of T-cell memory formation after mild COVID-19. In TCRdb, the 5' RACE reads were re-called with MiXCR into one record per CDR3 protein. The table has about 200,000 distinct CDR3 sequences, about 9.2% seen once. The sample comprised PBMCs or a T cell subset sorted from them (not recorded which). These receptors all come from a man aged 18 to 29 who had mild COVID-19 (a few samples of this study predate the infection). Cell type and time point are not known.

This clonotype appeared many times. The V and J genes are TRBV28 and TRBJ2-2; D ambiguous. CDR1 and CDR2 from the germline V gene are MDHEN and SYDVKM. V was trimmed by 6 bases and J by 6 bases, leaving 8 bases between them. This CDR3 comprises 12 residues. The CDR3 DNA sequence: TGTGCCAGCAGCCGGCCCCCCGGGGAGCTGTTTTTT. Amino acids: CASSRPPGELFF.

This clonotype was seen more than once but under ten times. The CDR3: CASSLGFGTEKNIQYF. In DNA, the CDR3 is TGTGCCAGCAGTCTTGGATTCGGGACCGAGAAAAACATTCAGTACTTC. The gene calls are TRBV12-3 or TRBV12-4 and TRBJ2-4; D may correspond to TRBD1 or TRBD2 (5 bases each). This CDR3 has 16 amino acids. V was shortened by 5 bases and J by 4 bases, with 18 bases between the two germline ends.

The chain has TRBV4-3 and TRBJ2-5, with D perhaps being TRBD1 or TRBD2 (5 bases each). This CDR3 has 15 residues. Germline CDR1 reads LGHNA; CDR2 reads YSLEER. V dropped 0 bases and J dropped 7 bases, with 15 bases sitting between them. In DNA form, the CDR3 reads TGCGCCAGCAGCCAAGATCTGGGGGACCCATCGACCCAGTACTTC. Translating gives CASSQDLGDPSTQYF.

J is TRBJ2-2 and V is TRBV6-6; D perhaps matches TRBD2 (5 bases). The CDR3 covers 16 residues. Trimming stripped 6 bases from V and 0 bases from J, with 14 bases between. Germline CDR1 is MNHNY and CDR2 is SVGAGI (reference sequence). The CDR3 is CASSHHSGPNTGELFF. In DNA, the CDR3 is TGTGCCAGCAGCCACCACAGCGGACCGAACACCGGGGAGCTGTTTTTT.

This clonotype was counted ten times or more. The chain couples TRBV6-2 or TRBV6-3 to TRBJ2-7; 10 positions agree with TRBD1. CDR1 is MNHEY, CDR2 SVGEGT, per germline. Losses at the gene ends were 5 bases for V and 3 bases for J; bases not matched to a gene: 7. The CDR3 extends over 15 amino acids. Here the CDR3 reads CASSPIGQGVYEQYF. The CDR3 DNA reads TGTGCCAGCAGTCCAATTGGACAGGGGGTCTACGAGCAGTACTTC.

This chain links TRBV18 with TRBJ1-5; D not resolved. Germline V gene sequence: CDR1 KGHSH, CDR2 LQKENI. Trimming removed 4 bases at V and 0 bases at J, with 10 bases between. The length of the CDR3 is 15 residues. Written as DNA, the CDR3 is TGTGCCAGCTCACTTCGAGGAAATAGCAATCAGCCCCAGCATTTT. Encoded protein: CASSLRGNSNQPQHF.

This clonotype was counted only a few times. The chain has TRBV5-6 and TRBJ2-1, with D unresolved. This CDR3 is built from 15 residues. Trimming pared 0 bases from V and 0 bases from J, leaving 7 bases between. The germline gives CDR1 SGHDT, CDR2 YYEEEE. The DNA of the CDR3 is TGTGCCAGCAGCTTGGTTAGGAGCTCCTACAATGAGCAGTTCTTC. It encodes CASSLVRSSYNEQFF.

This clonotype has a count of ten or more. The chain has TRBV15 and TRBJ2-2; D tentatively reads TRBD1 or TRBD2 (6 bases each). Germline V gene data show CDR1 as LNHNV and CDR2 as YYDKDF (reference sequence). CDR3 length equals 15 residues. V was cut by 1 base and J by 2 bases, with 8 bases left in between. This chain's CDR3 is CATSRGGTNTGELFF. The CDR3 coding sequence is TGTGCCACCAGCAGAGGCGGGACAAACACCGGGGAGCTGTTTTTT. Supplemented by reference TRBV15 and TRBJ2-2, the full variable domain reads DAMVIQNPRYQVTQFGKPVTLSCSQTLNHNVMYWYQQKSSQAPKLLFHYYDKDFNNEADTPDNFQSRRPNTSFCFLDIRSPGLGDTAMYLCATSRGGTNTGELFFGEGSRLTVL.

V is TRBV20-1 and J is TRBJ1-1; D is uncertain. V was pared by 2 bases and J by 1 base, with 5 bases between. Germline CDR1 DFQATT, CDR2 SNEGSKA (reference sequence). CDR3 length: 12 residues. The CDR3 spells CSARMGNTEAFF. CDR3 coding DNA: TGCAGTGCTAGAATGGGGAACACTGAAGCTTTCTTT.